This entry is about one T cell receptor beta chain. Some clones are missing from TCRdb's copy, which holds only in-frame ones; the method was immunoSEQ multiplex PCR. Of 160,000 or so clones listed, approximately 90% were seen once; the top ten hold about 16%. This entry comes from a study of blood T cell repertoires in COVID-19. The CDR3 consists of 16 residues. The source material was peripheral blood. The chain combines TRBV21-1 with TRBJ2-4; the table's D call of TRBD1 was not tested on the DNA. TRBV21-1 is a recognized pseudogene. The TCR sequence derives from a woman aged 40 to 55 with acute or convalescent COVID-19. The CDR3 loop is CARRLDSALAKNIQYF. The CDR3 coding sequence is TGTGCCAGGCGCCTGGACAGCGCCCTAGCCAAAAACATTCAGTACTTC.